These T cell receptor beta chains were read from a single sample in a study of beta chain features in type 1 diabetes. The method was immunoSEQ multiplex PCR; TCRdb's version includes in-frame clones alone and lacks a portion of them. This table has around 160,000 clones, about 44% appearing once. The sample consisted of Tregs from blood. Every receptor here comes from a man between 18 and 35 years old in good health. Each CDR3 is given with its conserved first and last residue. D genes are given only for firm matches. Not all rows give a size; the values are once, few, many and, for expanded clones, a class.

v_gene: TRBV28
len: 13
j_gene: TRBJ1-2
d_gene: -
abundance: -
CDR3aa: CASSLGGNYGYTF
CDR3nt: TGTGCCAGCAGTTTGGGAGGGAACTATGGCTACACCTTC

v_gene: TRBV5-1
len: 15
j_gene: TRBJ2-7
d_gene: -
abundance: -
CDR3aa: CASSSLGAGAYEQYF
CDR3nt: TGCGCCAGCAGCTCCCTGGGGGCAGGGGCCTACGAGCAGTACTTC

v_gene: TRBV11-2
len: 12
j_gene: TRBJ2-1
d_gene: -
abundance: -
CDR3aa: CASSLGGAKQFF
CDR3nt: TGTGCCAGCAGCTTAGGCGGGGCCAAGCAGTTCTTC

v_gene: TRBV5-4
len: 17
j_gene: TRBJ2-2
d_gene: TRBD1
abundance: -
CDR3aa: CASSRGTATQGTGELFF
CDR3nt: TGTGCCAGCAGCCGAGGGACAGCGACCCAGGGCACCGGGGAGCTGTTTTTT

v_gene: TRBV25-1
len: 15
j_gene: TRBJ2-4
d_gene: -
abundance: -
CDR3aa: CASSSLGAGENIQYF
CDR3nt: TGTGCCAGCAGTTCCCTCGGGGCAGGGGAAAACATTCAGTACTTC

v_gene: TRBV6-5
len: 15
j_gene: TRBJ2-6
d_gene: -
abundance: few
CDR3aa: CASRPGAEGANVLTF
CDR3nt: TGTGCCAGCAGACCGGGAGCTGAGGGGGCCAACGTCCTGACTTTC

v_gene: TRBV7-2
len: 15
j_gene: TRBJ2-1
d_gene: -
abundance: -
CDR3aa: CASSFGGASYNEQFF
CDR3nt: TGTGCCAGCAGCTTTGGGGGCGCCTCCTACAATGAGCAGTTCTTC

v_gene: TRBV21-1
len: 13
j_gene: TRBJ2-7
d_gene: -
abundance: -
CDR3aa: CASRPFWGVEQYF
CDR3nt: TGTGCCAGCAGACCCTTTTGGGGGGTGGAGCAGTACTTC

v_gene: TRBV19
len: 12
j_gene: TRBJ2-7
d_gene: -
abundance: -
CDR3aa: CASSQGFSEQYF
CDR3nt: TGTGCCAGTAGTCAGGGATTCTCCGAGCAGTACTTC

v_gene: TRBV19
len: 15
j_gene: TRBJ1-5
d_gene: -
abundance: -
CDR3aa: CASSLRAGASQPQHF
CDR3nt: TGTGCCAGTAGCCTAAGGGCGGGGGCGAGTCAGCCCCAGCATTTT

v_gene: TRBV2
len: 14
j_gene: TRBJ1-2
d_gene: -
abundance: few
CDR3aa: CASSSQGRSYGYTF
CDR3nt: TGTGCCAGCAGTTCACAGGGACGGAGCTATGGCTACACCTTC

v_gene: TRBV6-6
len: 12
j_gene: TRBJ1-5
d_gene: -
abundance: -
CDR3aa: CAASGGKQPQHF
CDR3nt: TGTGCCGCATCCGGGGGGAAACAGCCCCAGCATTTT

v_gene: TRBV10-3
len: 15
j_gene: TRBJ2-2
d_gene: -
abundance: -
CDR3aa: CAISEQGQGPGELFF
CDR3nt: TGTGCCATCAGTGAGCAGGGGCAGGGTCCCGGGGAGCTGTTTTTT

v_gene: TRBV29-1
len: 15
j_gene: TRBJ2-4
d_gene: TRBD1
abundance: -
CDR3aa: CSVEKDRGRRNIQYF
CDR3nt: TGCAGCGTAGAGAAGGACAGGGGGCGGCGAAACATTCAGTACTTC

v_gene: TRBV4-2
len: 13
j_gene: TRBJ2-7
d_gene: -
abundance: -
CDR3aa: CASSPDGSYEQYF
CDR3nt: TGTGCCAGCAGCCCAGACGGGTCCTACGAGCAGTACTTC

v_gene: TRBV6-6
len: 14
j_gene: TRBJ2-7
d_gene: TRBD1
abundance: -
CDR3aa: CASGYRDRVNEQYF
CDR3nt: TGTGCCAGCGGATACCGGGACAGGGTGAACGAGCAGTACTTC

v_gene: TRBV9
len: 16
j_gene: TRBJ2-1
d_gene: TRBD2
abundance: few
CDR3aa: CASSDPSGMTYNEQFF
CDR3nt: TGTGCCAGCAGCGACCCCAGCGGGATGACCTACAATGAGCAGTTCTTC

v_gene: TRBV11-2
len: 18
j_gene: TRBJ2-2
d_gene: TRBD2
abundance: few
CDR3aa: CASSLQATGAGGFGELFF
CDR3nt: TGTGCCAGCAGCTTACAAGCGACAGGCGCGGGGGGGTTCGGGGAGCTGTTTTTT

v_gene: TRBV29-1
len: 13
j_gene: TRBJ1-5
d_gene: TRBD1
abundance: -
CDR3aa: CSAQGQPGQPQHF
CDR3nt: TGCAGCGCCCAGGGACAGCCAGGTCAGCCCCAGCATTTT

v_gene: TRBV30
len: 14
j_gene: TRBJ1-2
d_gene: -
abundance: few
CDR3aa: CAWSVQPPRRGYTF
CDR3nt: TGTGCCTGGAGTGTACAGCCCCCACGGAGGGGCTACACCTTC

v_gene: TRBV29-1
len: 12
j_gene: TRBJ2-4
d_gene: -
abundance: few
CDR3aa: CSVAGTQNIQYF
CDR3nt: TGCAGCGTGGCGGGTACCCAAAACATTCAGTACTTC

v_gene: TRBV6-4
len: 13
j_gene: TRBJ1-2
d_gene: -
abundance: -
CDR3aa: CASSEFLYYGYTF
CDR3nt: TGTGCCAGCAGTGAGTTTCTATACTATGGCTACACCTTC

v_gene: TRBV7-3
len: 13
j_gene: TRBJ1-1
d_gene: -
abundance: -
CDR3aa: CASSLFLESEAFF
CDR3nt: TGTGCCAGCAGCTTATTTCTGGAGTCTGAAGCTTTCTTT

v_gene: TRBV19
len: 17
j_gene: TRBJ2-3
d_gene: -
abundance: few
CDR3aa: CASSTLQGGGYADTQYF
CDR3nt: TGTGCCAGTAGCACCCTTCAAGGTGGAGGGTACGCAGATACGCAGTATTTT

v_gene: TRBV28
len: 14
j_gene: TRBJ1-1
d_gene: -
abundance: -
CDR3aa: CASSPSPGSTEAFF
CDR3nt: TGTGCCAGCAGCCCCTCCCCGGGGAGCACTGAAGCTTTCTTT

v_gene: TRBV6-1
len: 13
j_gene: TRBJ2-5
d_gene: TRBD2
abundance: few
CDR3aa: CASSVAGLETQYF
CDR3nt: TGTGCCAGCAGTGTAGCGGGGCTAGAGACCCAGTACTTC

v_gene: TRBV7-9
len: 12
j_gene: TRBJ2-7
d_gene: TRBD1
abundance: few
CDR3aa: CASSPDRGRQYF
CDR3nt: TGTGCCAGCAGCCCAGACAGGGGGAGGCAGTACTTC

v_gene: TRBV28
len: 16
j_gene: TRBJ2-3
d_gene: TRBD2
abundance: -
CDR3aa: CASGTSGRNLGDTQYF
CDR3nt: TGTGCCAGCGGGACTAGCGGGAGGAACTTAGGAGATACGCAGTATTTT

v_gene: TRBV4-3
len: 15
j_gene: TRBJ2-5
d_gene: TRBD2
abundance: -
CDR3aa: CASSQDSGGGETQYF
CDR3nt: TGCGCCAGCAGCCAAGACTCGGGGGGTGGGGAGACCCAGTACTTC

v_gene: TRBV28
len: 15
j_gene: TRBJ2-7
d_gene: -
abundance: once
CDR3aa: CASSPPLPRSYEQYF
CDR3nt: TGTGCCAGCAGTCCACCCTTACCGCGCTCCTACGAGCAGTACTTC

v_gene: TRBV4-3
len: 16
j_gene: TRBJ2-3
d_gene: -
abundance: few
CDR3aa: CASSQDRGRQRDTQYF
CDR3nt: TGCGCCAGCAGCCAAGATCGGGGGAGGCAGAGAGATACGCAGTATTTT

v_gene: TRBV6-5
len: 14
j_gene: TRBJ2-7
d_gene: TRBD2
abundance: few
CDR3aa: CASSYGRETYEQYF
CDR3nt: TGTGCCAGCAGTTACGGGCGGGAGACCTACGAGCAGTACTTC

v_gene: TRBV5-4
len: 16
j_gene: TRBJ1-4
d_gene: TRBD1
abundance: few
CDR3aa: CASSLGTASLGEKLFF
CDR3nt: TGTGCCAGCAGCCTCGGGACAGCTTCCCTAGGGGAAAAACTGTTTTTT

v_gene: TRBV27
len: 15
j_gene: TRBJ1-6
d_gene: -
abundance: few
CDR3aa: CASSLDRPYNSPLHF
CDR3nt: TGTGCCAGCAGTTTAGACAGGCCGTATAATTCACCCCTCCACTTT

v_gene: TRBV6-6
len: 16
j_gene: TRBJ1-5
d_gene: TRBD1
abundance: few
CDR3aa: CASSHPRGQPDQPQHF
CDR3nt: TGTGCCAGCAGTCACCCCCGGGGACAGCCAGATCAGCCCCAGCATTTT

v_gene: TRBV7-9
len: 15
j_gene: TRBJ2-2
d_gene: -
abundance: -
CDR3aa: CASSLLRGNTGELFF
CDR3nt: TGTGCCAGCAGCTTACTCCGAGGAAACACCGGGGAGCTGTTTTTT

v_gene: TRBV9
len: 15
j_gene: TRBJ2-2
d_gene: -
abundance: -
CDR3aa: CASSVARAASGELFF
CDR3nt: TGTGCCAGCAGCGTAGCGAGAGCGGCCTCCGGGGAGCTGTTTTTT

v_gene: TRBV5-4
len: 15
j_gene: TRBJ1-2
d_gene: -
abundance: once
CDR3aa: CASSLVPDSPYGYTF
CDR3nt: TGTGCCAGCAGCTTGGTACCGGACAGTCCGTATGGCTACACCTTC

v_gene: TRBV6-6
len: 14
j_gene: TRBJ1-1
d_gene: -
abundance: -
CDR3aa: CASSYWGLNTEAFF
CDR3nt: TGTGCCAGCAGTTACTGGGGCTTGAACACTGAAGCTTTCTTT

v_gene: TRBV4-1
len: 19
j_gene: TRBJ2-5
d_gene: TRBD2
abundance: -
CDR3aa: CASSQDFGTSGVFQETQYF
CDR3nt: TGCGCCAGCAGCCAAGATTTTGGGACTAGCGGGGTCTTCCAAGAGACCCAGTACTTC

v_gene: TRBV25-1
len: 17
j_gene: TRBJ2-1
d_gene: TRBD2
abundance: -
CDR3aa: CASSPPGVAGKTYEQFF
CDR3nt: TGTGCCAGCAGTCCCCCCGGGGTAGCGGGGAAGACCTATGAGCAGTTCTTC

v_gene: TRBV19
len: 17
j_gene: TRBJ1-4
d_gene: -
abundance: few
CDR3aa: CASSQGTRRVLSEKLFF
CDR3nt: TGTGCCAGTAGTCAAGGGACACGTCGGGTATTGAGTGAAAAACTGTTTTTT

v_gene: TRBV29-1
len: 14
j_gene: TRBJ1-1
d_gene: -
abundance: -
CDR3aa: CSVVSFVGATEAFF
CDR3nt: TGCAGCGTTGTTTCGTTTGTGGGGGCCACTGAAGCTTTCTTT

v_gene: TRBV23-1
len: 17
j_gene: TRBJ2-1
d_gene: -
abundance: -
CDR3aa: CASSPPVQGSTYNEQFF
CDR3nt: TGCGCCAGCAGTCCCCCGGTCCAGGGGTCGACCTACAATGAGCAGTTCTTC

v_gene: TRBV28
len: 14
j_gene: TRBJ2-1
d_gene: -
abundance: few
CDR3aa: CASSRILADNEQFF
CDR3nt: TGTGCCAGCAGTCGGATATTAGCGGACAATGAGCAGTTCTTC

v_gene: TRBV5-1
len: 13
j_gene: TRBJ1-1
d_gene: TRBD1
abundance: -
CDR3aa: CASSHGQGTEAFF
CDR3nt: TGCGCCAGCAGCCACGGACAGGGGACTGAAGCTTTCTTT

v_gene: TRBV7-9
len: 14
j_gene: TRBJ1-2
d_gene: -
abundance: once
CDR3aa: CASSLRGFGYGYTF
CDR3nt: TGTGCCAGCAGCTTACGGGGGTTCGGCTATGGCTACACCTTC

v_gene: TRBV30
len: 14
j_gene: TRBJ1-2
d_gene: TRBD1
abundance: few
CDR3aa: CAWSRIQGAGGYTF
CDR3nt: TGTGCCTGGAGCCGGATCCAGGGGGCCGGGGGCTACACCTTC

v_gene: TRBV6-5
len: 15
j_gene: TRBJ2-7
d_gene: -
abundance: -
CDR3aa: CASSATGIHSYEQYF
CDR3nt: TGTGCCAGCAGCGCTACAGGGATACACTCCTACGAGCAGTACTTC

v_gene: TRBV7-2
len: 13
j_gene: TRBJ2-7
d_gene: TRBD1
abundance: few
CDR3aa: CASSRTGGYEQYF
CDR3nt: TGTGCCAGCAGCCGGACAGGGGGCTACGAGCAGTACTTC

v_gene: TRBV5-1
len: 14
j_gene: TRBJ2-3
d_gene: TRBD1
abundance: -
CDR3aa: CASSSQGATDTQYF
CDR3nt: TGCGCCAGCAGTTCCCAGGGGGCCACAGATACGCAGTATTTT

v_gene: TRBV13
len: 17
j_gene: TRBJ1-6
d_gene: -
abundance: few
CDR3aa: CASSFSWRGLGNSPLHF
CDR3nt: TGTGCCAGCAGCTTCAGCTGGCGGGGTTTGGGTAATTCACCCCTCCACTTT

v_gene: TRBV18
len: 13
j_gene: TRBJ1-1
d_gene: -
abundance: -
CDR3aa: CASSPTENTEAFF
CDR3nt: TGTGCCAGCTCACCCACAGAGAACACTGAAGCTTTCTTT

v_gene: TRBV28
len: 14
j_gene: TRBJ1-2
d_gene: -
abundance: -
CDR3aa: CASRPGIANYGYTF
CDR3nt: TGTGCCAGCAGACCCGGGATAGCTAACTATGGCTACACCTTC